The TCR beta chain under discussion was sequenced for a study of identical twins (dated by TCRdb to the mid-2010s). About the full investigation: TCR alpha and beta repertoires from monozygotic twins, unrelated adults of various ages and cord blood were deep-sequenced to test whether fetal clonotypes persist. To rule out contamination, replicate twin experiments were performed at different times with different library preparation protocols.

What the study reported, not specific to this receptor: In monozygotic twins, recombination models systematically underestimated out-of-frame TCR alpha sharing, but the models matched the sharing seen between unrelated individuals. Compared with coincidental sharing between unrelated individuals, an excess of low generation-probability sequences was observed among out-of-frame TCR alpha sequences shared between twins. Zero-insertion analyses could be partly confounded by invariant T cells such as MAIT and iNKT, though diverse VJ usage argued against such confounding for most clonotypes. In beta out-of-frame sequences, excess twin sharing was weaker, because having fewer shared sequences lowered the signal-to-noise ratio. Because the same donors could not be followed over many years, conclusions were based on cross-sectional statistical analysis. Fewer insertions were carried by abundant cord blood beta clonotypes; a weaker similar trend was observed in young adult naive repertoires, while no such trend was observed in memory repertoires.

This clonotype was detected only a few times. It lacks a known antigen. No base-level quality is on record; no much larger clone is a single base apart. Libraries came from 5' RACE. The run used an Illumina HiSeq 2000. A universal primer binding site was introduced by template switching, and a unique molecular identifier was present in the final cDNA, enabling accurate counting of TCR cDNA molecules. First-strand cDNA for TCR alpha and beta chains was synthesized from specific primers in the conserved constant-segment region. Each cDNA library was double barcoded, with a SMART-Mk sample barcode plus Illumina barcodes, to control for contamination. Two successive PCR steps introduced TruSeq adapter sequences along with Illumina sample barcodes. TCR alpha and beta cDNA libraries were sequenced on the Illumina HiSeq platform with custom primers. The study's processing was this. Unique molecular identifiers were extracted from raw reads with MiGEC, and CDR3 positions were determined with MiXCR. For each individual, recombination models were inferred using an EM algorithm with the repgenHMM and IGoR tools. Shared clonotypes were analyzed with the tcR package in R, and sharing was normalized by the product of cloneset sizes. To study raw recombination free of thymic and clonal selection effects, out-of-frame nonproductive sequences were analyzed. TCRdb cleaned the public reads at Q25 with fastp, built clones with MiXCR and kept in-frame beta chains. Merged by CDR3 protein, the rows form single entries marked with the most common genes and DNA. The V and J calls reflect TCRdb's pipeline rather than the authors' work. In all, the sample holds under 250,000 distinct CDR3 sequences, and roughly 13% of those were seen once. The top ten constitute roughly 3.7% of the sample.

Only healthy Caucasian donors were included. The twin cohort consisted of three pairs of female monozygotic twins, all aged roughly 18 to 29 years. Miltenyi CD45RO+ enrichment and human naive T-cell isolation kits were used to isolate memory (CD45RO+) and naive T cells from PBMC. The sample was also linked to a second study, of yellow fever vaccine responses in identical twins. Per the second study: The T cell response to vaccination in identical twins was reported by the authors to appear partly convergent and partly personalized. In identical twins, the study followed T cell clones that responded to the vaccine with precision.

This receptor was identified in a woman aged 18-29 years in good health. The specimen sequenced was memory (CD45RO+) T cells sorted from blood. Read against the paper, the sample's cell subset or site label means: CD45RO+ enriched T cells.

In nucleotide form, the sequence is TGTGCCAGCAGTTTAAACGAGCAGTACTTC. Its product reads: CASSLNEQYF. The chain uses TRBV28 and TRBJ2-7; there is no confident call for the D gene. Measured from the cysteine to the phenylalanine, the CDR3 is 10 residues long. Of all the DNA, just the CDR3 is kept, 30 bases in frame from base 1. From a lookup of the germline V gene, CDR1 and CDR2 are MDHEN and SYDVKM. The germline ends are 1 base apart after V is trimmed by 2 bases and J by 5 bases.